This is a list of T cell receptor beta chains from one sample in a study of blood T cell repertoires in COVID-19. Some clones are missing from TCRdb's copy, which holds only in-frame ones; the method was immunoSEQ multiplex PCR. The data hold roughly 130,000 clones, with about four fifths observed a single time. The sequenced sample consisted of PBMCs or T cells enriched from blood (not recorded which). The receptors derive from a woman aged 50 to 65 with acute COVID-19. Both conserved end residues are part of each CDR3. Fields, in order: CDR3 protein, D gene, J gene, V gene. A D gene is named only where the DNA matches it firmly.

CASSPSTFRPQETQYF	-	TRBJ2-5	TRBV3-1/TRBV3-2
CASSEPVRVHEQFF	-	TRBJ2-1	TRBV6-1
CASSLGQGHYEQYF	TRBD1	TRBJ2-7	TRBV5-4
CASSPGATHTDTQYF	-	TRBJ2-3	TRBV5-8
CASSEALQGYEQYF	-	TRBJ2-7	TRBV2
CAIGQGSETQYF	TRBD1	TRBJ2-5	TRBV10-3
CASSFSTGQMGAFF	TRBD1	TRBJ1-1	TRBV7-9
CASSRQVRGAYEQYF	-	TRBJ2-7	TRBV6-5
CASSQGLAGSTDTQYF	TRBD2	TRBJ2-3	TRBV7-3
CAISDGQGDLQQYF	TRBD1	TRBJ2-7	TRBV10-3
CASSVTSGRATYEQYF	TRBD2	TRBJ2-7	TRBV7-2
CASSVETVVWPGELFF	-	TRBJ2-2	TRBV9
CASSLRGTGNTIYF	-	TRBJ1-3	TRBV11-2
CASLEPTGLAGTSYEQYF	TRBD2	TRBJ2-7	TRBV3-1/TRBV3-2
CASSRQRANTGELFF	-	TRBJ2-2	TRBV19
CASRGGERHYGYTF	-	TRBJ1-2	TRBV5-1
CASSASRHYEQYF	-	TRBJ2-7	TRBV12-3/TRBV12-4
CAWGTGQGYEQYF	TRBD1	TRBJ2-7	TRBV30
CASSQITGGGTEAFF	TRBD1	TRBJ1-1	TRBV3-1/TRBV3-2
CASSRQEAYEQYF	-	TRBJ2-7	TRBV5-1
CASSRGLAGDEQYF	TRBD2	TRBJ2-7	TRBV5-6
CASSRGSTDGYTF	-	TRBJ1-2	TRBV6-5
CASRLRDRGTDTQYF	TRBD1	TRBJ2-3	TRBV2
CASSQEGREQYF	-	TRBJ2-7	TRBV3-1/TRBV3-2
CASSAAPGQDNSPLHF	TRBD1	TRBJ1-6	TRBV5-4
CASSSTSGNPDTQYF	TRBD2	TRBJ2-3	TRBV6-2/TRBV6-3
CASSPRAGDTQYF	-	TRBJ2-3	TRBV18
CASSVSGGAYEQYF	TRBD2	TRBJ2-7	TRBV2
CASSLTGLAATEYSTDTQYF	TRBD2	TRBJ2-3	TRBV28
CASSPSGRIAGELFF	-	TRBJ2-2	TRBV18
CASRGTSGSRQFF	TRBD2	TRBJ2-1	TRBV6-5
CASAREAADTQYF	TRBD2	TRBJ2-3	TRBV2
CASSLGADEIYEQYF	-	TRBJ2-7	TRBV7-8
CASSQDGTGSTGELFF	TRBD1	TRBJ2-2	TRBV4-2
CASSSGWEGSAEAFF	-	TRBJ1-1	TRBV6-5
CASSLMGDTEAFF	-	TRBJ1-1	TRBV12-3/TRBV12-4
CSASHYQRDQETQYF	-	TRBJ2-5	TRBV20-1
CASSLVDIGAGGPRETQYF	TRBD2	TRBJ2-5	TRBV5-4
CASSLGGVKYNEQFF	TRBD2	TRBJ2-1	TRBV28
CASSLDSNNYNEQFF	-	TRBJ2-1	TRBV11-3
CASGRDREAGGANVLTF	TRBD1	TRBJ2-6	TRBV6-4
CASSSTGGDGYTF	-	TRBJ1-2	TRBV12-3/TRBV12-4
CASSREGGRAYEQYF	-	TRBJ2-7	TRBV3-1/TRBV3-2
CASSLATGGRNEQFF	TRBD1	TRBJ2-1	TRBV5-8
CASSLDRFTGNTIYF	-	TRBJ1-3	TRBV5-8
CASSQREGYYNEQFF	TRBD2	TRBJ2-1	TRBV19
CASSQAVNYGYTF	-	TRBJ1-2	TRBV3-1/TRBV3-2
CATSDSTLGADTQYF	-	TRBJ2-3	TRBV24-1
CASSLDEGYNSPLHF	-	TRBJ1-6	TRBV11-3
CSVHRVFGEAFF	-	TRBJ1-1	TRBV29-1
CASSPGTSGRSSYNEQFF	TRBD2	TRBJ2-1	TRBV27
CASRTGTSYTDTQYF	TRBD2	TRBJ2-3	TRBV5-1